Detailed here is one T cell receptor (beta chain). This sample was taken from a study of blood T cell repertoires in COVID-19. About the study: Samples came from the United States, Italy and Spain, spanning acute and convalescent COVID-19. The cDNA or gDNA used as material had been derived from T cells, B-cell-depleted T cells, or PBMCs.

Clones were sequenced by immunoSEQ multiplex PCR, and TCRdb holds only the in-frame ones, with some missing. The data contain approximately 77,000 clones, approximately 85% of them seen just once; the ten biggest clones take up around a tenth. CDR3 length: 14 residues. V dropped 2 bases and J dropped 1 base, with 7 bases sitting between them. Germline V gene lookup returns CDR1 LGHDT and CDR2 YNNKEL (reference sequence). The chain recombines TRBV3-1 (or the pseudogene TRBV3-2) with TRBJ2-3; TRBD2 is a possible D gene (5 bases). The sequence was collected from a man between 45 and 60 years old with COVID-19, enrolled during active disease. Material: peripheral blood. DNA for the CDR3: TGTGCCAGCAGCCAATTACTAGGCACAGATACGCAGTATTTT. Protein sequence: CASSQLLGTDTQYF.